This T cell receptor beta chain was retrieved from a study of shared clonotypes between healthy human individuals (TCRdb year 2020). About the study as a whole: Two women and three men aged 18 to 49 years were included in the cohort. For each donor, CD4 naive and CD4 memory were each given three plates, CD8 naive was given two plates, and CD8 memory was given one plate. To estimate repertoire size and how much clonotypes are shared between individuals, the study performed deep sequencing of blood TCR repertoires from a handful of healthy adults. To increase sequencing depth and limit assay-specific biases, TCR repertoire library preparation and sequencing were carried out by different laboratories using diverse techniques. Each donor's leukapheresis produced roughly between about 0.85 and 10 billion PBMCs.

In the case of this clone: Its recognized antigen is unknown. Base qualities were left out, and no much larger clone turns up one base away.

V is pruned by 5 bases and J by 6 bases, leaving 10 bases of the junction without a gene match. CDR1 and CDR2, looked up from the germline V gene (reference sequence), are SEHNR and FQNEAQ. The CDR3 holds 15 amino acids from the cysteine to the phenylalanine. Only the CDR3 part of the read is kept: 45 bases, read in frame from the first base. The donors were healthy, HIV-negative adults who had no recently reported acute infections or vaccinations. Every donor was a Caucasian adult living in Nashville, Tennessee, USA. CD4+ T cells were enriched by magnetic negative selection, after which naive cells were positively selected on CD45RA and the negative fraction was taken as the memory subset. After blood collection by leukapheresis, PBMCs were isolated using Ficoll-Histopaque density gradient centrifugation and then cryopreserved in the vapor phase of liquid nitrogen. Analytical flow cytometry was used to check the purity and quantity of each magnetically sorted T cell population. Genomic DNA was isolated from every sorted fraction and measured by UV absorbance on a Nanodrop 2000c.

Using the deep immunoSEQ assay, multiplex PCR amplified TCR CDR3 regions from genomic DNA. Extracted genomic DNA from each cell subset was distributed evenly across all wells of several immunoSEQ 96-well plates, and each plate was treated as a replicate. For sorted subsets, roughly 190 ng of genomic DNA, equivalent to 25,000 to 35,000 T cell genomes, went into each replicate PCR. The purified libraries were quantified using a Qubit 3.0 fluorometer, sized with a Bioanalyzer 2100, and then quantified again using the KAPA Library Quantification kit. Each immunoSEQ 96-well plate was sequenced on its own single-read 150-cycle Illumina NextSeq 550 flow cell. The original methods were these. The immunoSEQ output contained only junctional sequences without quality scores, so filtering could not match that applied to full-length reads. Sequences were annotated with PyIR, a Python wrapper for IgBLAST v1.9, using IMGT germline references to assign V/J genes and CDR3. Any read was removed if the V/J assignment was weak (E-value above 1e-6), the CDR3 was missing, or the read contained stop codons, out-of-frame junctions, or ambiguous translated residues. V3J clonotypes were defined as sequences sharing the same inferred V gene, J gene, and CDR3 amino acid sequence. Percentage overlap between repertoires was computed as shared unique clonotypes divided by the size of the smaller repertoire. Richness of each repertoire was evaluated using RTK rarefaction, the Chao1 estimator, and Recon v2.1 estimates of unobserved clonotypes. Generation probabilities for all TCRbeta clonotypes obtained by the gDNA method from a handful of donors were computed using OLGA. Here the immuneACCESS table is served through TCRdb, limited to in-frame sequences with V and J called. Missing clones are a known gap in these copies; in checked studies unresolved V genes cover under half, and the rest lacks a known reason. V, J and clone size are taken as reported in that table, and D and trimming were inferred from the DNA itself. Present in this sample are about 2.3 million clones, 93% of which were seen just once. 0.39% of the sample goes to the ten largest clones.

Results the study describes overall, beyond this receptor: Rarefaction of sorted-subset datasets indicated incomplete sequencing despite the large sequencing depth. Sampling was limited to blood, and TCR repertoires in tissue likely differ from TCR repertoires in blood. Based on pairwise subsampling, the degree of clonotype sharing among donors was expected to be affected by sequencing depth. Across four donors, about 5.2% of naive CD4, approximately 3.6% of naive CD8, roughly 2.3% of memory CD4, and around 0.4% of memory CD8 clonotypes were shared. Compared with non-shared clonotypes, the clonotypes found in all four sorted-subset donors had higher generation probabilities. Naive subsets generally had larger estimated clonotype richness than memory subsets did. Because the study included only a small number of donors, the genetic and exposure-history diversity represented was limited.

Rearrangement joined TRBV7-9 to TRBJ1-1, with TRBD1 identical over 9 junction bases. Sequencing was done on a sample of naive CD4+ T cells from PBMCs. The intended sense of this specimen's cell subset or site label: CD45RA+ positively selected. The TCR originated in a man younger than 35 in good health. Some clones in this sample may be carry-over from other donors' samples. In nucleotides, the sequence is TGTGCCAGCAGCCCCCGGGACAGGGACGAACCTGAAGCTTTCTTT. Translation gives CASSPRDRDEPEAFF. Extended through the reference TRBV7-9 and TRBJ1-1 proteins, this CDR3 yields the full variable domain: DTGVSQNPRHKITKRGQNVTFRCDPISEHNRLYWYRQTLGQGPEFLTYFQNEAQLEKSRLLSDRFSAERPKGSFSTLEIQRTEQGDSAMYLCASSPRDRDEPEAFFGQGTRLTVV.